This paragraph covers one TCR beta chain sequence. Seattle-derived patients entered the study during active infection and were followed longitudinally. This specimen comes from a study of blood T cell repertoires in COVID-19. The germline CDR1 and CDR2 sequences are SGHDT and YYEEEE. CDR3 length: 15 residues. V shed 3 bases, J shed 2 bases, and the junction held 5 bases outside the gene matches. Generated by immunoSEQ multiplex PCR, the TCRdb table keeps only in-frame clones and is missing some. The profile covers 97,000 or so clones, with roughly 92% appearing a single time and more than 1.5% taken by the ten largest.

The receptor was derived from a woman aged 50 to 60 with COVID-19, enrolled during active disease. The rearrangement uses TRBV5-6 and TRBJ2-5; 9 nucleotides match TRBD1. The sample comprised peripheral blood. The CDR3 nucleotides read TGTGCCAGCAGCTCATTCGACAGGGGGCAAGAGACCCAGTACTTC. Translation gives CASSSFDRGQETQYF.